One sample yielded the 11 T cell receptor beta chains listed below, sequenced in a study of tumor-infiltrating lymphocytes in primary liver carcinoma. Both blood RNA, taken from unsorted whole blood, and germline DNA were extracted. TCR beta cDNA was made from approximately 540 ng total RNA with a constant-region primer. Modified slightly, ARM-PCR produced TCR beta libraries over three nested multiplex PCR rounds. TRBV1-TRBV30 forward primers and a C-beta reverse primer were used in the first two PCR rounds, which each ran for 10 cycles. TCRdb ran MiXCR on the multiplex PCR reads and lists one entry per CDR3 protein. Of some 320,000 distinct CDR3 sequences listed, roughly two thirds are singletons. Specimen: peripheral blood. The receptors originated from a man aged 35 to 55 with primary liver carcinoma and hepatitis B virus infection.

This clonotype was observed a handful of times. The V gene is TRBV5-4, the J gene TRBJ2-3; the D gene is possibly TRBD2 (6 bases). Trimming left V 0 bases short and J 5 bases short, with 10 bases between. The CDR3 is made up of 14 amino acids. CDR1 SGHNT and CDR2 YYREEE come from the germline V gene (reference sequence). The CDR3 DNA sequence: TGTGCCAGCAGCTTGGCCGGGGGTGGAGATACGCAGTATTTT. This sequence encodes CASSLAGGGDTQYF.

Turning to this clonotype: This may stem from a read error, because a much larger clone lies one nucleotide away. The chain has TRBV6-5 and TRBJ2-2; weak D call: TRBD1 (5 bases). CDR3 length: 14 amino acids. From germline, CDR1 is MNHEY and CDR2 SVGAGI. The DNA of the CDR3 is TGTGCCATCAGTTACACCCAGGGTACCGGGGAGCTGTTTTTT. Translation: CAISYTQGTGELFF.

The chain links TRBV6-5 to TRBJ2-3, with D possibly matching TRBD2 (5 bases). CDR3 length: 15 residues. Looked up from germline, CDR1 is MNHEY and CDR2 is SVGAGI. V lost 5 bases, J lost 1 base, and 13 bases lay in between. The CDR3 reads CASSRSDSGTDTQYF. In nucleotides, the CDR3 is TGTGCCAGCAGTCGCTCGGATAGCGGCACAGATACGCAGTATTTT.

The chain links TRBV28 to TRBJ2-7; D may be TRBD2 (6 bases). CDR3 size: 12 residues. Trimming took 6 bases from V and 0 from J, leaving 6 bases between them. Germline values: CDR1 MDHEN, CDR2 SYDVKM. As DNA, the CDR3 is TGTGCCAGCAGGGACTACTCCTACGAGCAGTACTTC. Translation gives CASRDYSYEQYF.

CDR3 DNA: TGCGCCAGCAGCTTGGCAGCGGGAGTTGCTGATACGCAGTATTTT. The encoded protein is CASSLAAGVADTQYF. The chain carries TRBV5-1 and TRBJ2-3, with 8 bases lining up with TRBD2. Germline CDR1 is SGHRS and CDR2 is YFSETQ. CDR3 size: 15 residues. Trimming removed 0 bases from V and 6 bases from J; junction bases left unmatched: 6. Drawing the rest from reference TRBV5-1 and TRBJ2-3, the complete variable domain is KAGVTQTPRYLIKTRGQQVTLSCSPISGHRSVSWYQQTPGQGLQFLFEYFSETQRNKGNFPGRFSGRQFSNSRSEMNVSTLELGDSALYLCASSLAAGVADTQYFGPGTRLTVL.

As to this clonotype: One junction end does not reproduce the germline sequence, and a read error may be involved. This chain links TRBV5-1 with TRBJ1-1; 7 bases fit TRBD1. CDR3 length equals 13 residues. Germline V lookup: CDR1 SGHRS, CDR2 YFSETQ. CDR3 in amino acids: CASNWGQNTEAFF. CDR3 DNA: TGCGCCAGCAACTGGGGACAGAACACTGAAGCTTTCTTC.

This clonotype is a singleton in its sample. The CDR3 reads CASIGTARSYEQYF. The CDR3, as DNA: TGTGCCAGCATTGGGACGGCCCGCTCCTACGAGCAGTACTTC. This chain links TRBV2 with TRBJ2-7; D is perhaps TRBD1 or TRBD2 (5 bases each). The V gene lost 7 bases and the J gene lost 0 bases, with 13 bases spanning the gap. The germline V gene has CDR1 SNHLY and CDR2 FYNNEI. This CDR3 contains 14 residues.

For this clonotype: A clone one base away is much larger, so this may be a read error. The rearrangement uses TRBV4-3 and TRBJ1-4; D is possibly TRBD1 (5 bases). The CDR3 spans 15 residues. Per germline, CDR1 LGHNA and CDR2 YSLEER. The CDR3 is CASSQGPTTNEKLLF. The CDR3 DNA follows: TGCGCCAGCAGCCAGGGACCCACAACTAATGAAAAACTGCTTTTT.

The CDR3 spells CASRLVSGDNEQFF. The CDR3 DNA reads as TGTGCCAGTAGACTGGTTAGCGGAGACAATGAGCAGTTCTTC. The rearrangement joins TRBV19 to TRBJ2-1, with a weak D call TRBD2 (6 bases). Trimming took off 6 bases at V and 5 bases at J, with 14 bases between the two ends. The length of the CDR3 is 14 residues. In germline, CDR1 is LNHDA, CDR2 SQIVND (reference sequence).

This clonotype was counted ten times or more. The chain links TRBV4-1 to TRBJ2-7; D is uncertain. V lost 1 base and J 6 bases, leaving 7 bases between the germline ends. Germline V CDR1 and CDR2: MGHRA, YSYEKL. This CDR3 has 12 residues. CDR3 in amino acids: CASSQAPFEQYF. DNA of the CDR3: TGCGCCAGCAGCCAAGCTCCCTTCGAGCAGTACTTC.

This chain joins TRBV5-6 and TRBJ1-1; no firm D call. The V end was cut by 0 bases, the J end by 4 bases, with 10 bases between. Germline V gene data show CDR1 as SGHDT and CDR2 as YYEEEE. The CDR3 runs to 14 residues. The CDR3 DNA reads TGTGCCAGCAGCTTGGTTGCGGTTCCCACTGAAGCTTTCTTT. Its translation is CASSLVAVPTEAFF. Complete variable domain (other parts from reference TRBV5-6 and TRBJ1-1): DAGVTQSPTHLIKTRGQQVTLRCSPKSGHDTVSWYQQALGQGPQFIFQYYEEEERQRGNFPDRFSGHQFPNYSSELNVNALLLGDSALYLCASSLVAVPTEAFFGQGTRLTVV.